The 18 T cell receptor beta chains presented below share a single source sample, sequenced in a study of OX40 agonist ivuxolimab in advanced cancers. The data were produced by immunoSEQ multiplex PCR, yet TCRdb's version contains in-frame clones alone and is incomplete. The data show tens of thousands of clones, approximately 90% seen once. The material sequenced was CD4+ or CD8+ T cells sorted from blood, taken in a trial of the OX40 agonist ivuxolimab. These receptors were taken from an adult with an advanced solid tumor such as melanoma, head and neck, liver or kidney cancer.

This clone was picked up one time. The V call is TRBV7-6, the J call TRBJ1-3; unclear D gene. V was clipped by 5 bases and J by 0 bases, with 11 bases between them. Looked up from germline, CDR1 is SGHVS and CDR2 is FNYEAQ. This CDR3 comprises 15 residues. This CDR3 is CASSLDGTSGNTIYF. CDR3 nucleotide sequence: TGTGCCAGCAGCCTGGACGGCACCTCTGGAAACACCATATATTTT. The full variable domain, in which reference TRBV7-6 and TRBJ1-3 provide the parts outside the CDR3, is GAGVSQSPRYKVTKRGQDVALRCDPISGHVSLYWYRQALGQGPEFLTYFNYEAQQDKSGLPNDRFSAERPEGSISTLTIQRTEQRDSAMYRCASSLDGTSGNTIYFGEGSWLTVV.

The chain links TRBV2 to TRBJ1-2; possibly TRBD1 for D (5 bases). CDR1 is SNHLY and CDR2 is FYNNEI in the germline V gene. The CDR3 consists of 21 residues. Trimming shortened V by 0 bases and J by 0 bases, and 26 bases separated the two germline ends. The CDR3 protein is CASSEALKARQPSKTNYGYTF. DNA for the CDR3: TGTGCCAGCAGTGAAGCGCTTAAAGCTCGACAGCCCTCAAAAACTAACTATGGCTACACCTTC. Variable domain in full (rest from reference TRBV2 and TRBJ1-2): EPEVTQTPSHQVTQMGQEVILRCVPISNHLYFYWYRQILGQKVEFLVSFYNNEISEKSEIFDDQFSVERPDGSNFTLKIRSTKLEDSAMYFCASSEALKARQPSKTNYGYTFGSGTRLTVV.

V gene TRBV7-3 combines with J gene TRBJ1-1; D remains ambiguous. Trimming left V 2 bases short and J 2 bases short, with 6 bases between. The CDR3 contains 13 residues. Germline V CDR1 and CDR2: SGHTA, FQGTGA. The CDR3 bases are TGTGCCAGCAGCTTAGAACGAAACACTGAAGCTTTCTTT. Its protein is CASSLERNTEAFF.

The CDR3 bases are TGTGCCAGCAGTTTATTAGGGGGGACGAACACTGAAGCTTTCTTT. Protein product: CASSLLGGTNTEAFF. The chain carries TRBV27 and TRBJ1-1, with a weak D call TRBD1 (6 bases). V shed 1 base and J shed 1 base, with 10 bases lying between them. The CDR3 has 15 amino acids. Germline V gene lookup returns CDR1 MNHEY and CDR2 SMNVEV (reference sequence).

The rearrangement uses TRBV7-8 and TRBJ1-5; D gene unclear. This CDR3 is 13 amino acids long. V lost 3 bases to trimming and J lost 5 bases, with 8 bases between them. Germline lookup yields CDR1 SGHVS and CDR2 FQNEAQ. DNA of the CDR3: TGTGCCAGCAGCTTTGGAGCCGATCAGCCCCAGCATTTT. The encoded protein is CASSFGADQPQHF.

Only one count was recorded for this clone. The rearrangement uses TRBV19 and TRBJ1-2; TRBD1 might be the D (6 bases). The CDR3 loop spans 16 amino acids. Germline V gene data show CDR1 as LNHDA and CDR2 as SQIVND (reference sequence). Trimming removed 8 bases at V and 8 bases at J, with 27 bases between. CDR3 loop: CASADGGAPHGSGYTF. The CDR3 DNA is TGTGCCAGTGCTGATGGGGGGGCCCCCCACGGGAGCGGCTACACCTTC. Complete variable domain (other parts from reference TRBV19 and TRBJ1-2): DGGITQSPKYLFRKEGQNVTLSCEQNLNHDAMYWYRQDPGQGLRLIYYSQIVNDFQKGDIAEGYSVSREKKESFPLTVTSAQKNPTAFYLCASADGGAPHGSGYTFGSGTRLTVV.

This clone was seen only once. V usage is TRBV7-2 and J usage is TRBJ2-3; D is unclear. There are 14 residues in the CDR3. CDR1 and CDR2 (germline): SGHTA, FQGNSA. V lost 0 bases to trimming and J lost 4 bases, with 8 bases between them. CDR3: CASSLAAPPDTQYF. DNA for the CDR3: TGTGCCAGCAGCTTAGCCGCCCCCCCAGATACGCAGTATTTT.

This chain uses TRBV2 with TRBJ2-5; 7 bases fit TRBD1. CDR1 is SNHLY and CDR2 is FYNNEI in the germline V gene. The CDR3 has 14 amino acids. The ends lost 9 bases at V and 4 bases at J; junction bases unmatched: 11. CDR3 loop: CASALGTVGETQYF. The DNA of the CDR3 is TGTGCCAGTGCCCTCGGGACAGTCGGAGAGACCCAGTACTTC.

The chain links TRBV5-1 to TRBJ2-3, with D possibly matching TRBD2 (6 bases). V lost 2 bases and J lost 6, with 10 bases in between. Germline values: CDR1 SGHRS, CDR2 YFSETQ. This CDR3 has 13 amino acids. In DNA, the CDR3 is TGCGCCAGCAGCTTAGGAGGGGCTGATACGCAGTATTTT. This encodes CASSLGGADTQYF.

This sequence joins TRBV4-2 and TRBJ2-2; perhaps TRBD1 as D (5 bases). The CDR3 is 14 amino acids. V gave up 0 bases and J gave up 3 bases, with 5 bases separating them. Germline V gene data show CDR1 as LGHNA and CDR2 as YNFKEQ. For the CDR3, the DNA is TGTGCCAGCAGCCAAGAGGGGCACACCGGGGAGCTGTTTTTT. Protein: CASSQEGHTGELFF.

A remark on this clone: One junction end does not reproduce the germline sequence, and a read error may be involved. The V call is TRBV2, the J call TRBJ1-5; TRBD1 matches 7 bases. The CDR3 has 13 amino acids. The V gene's germline CDR1 is SNHLY and CDR2 FYNNEI. The CDR3 here is CASSELPKGQTYF. The CDR3 DNA follows: TGTGCCAGCAGTGAACTTCCCAAGGGACAGACGTATTTT.

This clone turned up a few times. The V call is TRBV28, the J call TRBJ1-5, with D possibly being TRBD1 (5 bases). Trimming removed 6 bases at V and 2 bases at J, with 20 bases between. CDR1 MDHEN and CDR2 SYDVKM come from the germline V gene. CDR3 length: 17 amino acids. The CDR3: CASRNWDLRKGNQPQHF. The DNA for the CDR3 is TGTGCCAGCAGAAACTGGGACCTTCGGAAAGGCAATCAGCCCCAGCATTTT.

This clone has only a few counts. The gene calls are TRBV5-1 and TRBJ2-3, with D unclear. Germline V gene lookup returns CDR1 SGHRS and CDR2 YFSETQ. The V and J ends lost 4 bases and 5 bases respectively, with 11 bases between them. The CDR3 spans 13 residues. DNA of the CDR3: TGCGCCAGCAGCGGCCAAAGGAGAGATACGCAGTATTTT. Amino acid sequence: CASSGQRRDTQYF. The variable domain in full, completed from reference TRBV5-1 and TRBJ2-3, reads KAGVTQTPRYLIKTRGQQVTLSCSPISGHRSVSWYQQTPGQGLQFLFEYFSETQRNKGNFPGRFSGRQFSNSRSEMNVSTLELGDSALYLCASSGQRRDTQYFGPGTRLTVL.

V is TRBV7-3 and J is TRBJ2-5; D gene uncertain. This CDR3 is built from 13 residues. Deletions cut 4 bases from V and 2 bases from J, with 8 bases between. CDR1 SGHTA and CDR2 FQGTGA come from the germline V gene. CDR3 nucleotide sequence: TGTGCCAGCAGCTCAAGCTCGCAAGAGACCCAGTACTTC. Its translation: CASSSSSQETQYF.

V and J are TRBV7-8 and TRBJ1-5; D possibly corresponds to TRBD1 (6 bases). CDR3 length: 15 amino acids. Trimming left V 5 bases short and J 10 bases short, with 21 bases between. Germline V gives CDR1 SGHVS, CDR2 FQNEAQ. The CDR3 reads CASSPTDRTEGPQHF. CDR3 DNA sequence: TGTGCCAGCAGCCCCACTGACAGGACTGAAGGTCCCCAGCATTTT. The full variable domain, rest sourced from reference TRBV7-8 and TRBJ1-5, is GAGVSQSPRYKVAKRGQDVALRCDPISGHVSLFWYQQALGQGPEFLTYFQNEAQLDKSGLPSDRFFAERPEGSVSTLKIQRTQQEDSAVYLCASSPTDRTEGPQHFGDGTRLSIL.

This chain joins TRBV7-6 and TRBJ2-2, with a possible D match to TRBD2 (5 bases). Germline assignment: CDR1 SGHVS and CDR2 FNYEAQ. V was clipped by 5 bases and J by 9 bases, with 7 bases between them. The CDR3 loop spans 11 amino acids. CDR3 in DNA: TGTGCCAGCAGCCCCGGGAGGGAGCTGTTTTTT. Protein product: CASSPGRELFF.

The J gene is TRBJ1-1, the V gene TRBV15, with D possibly being TRBD1 (5 bases). V was clipped by 4 bases and J by 1 base, with 10 bases between them. Germline loops: CDR1 LNHNV, CDR2 YYDKDF (reference sequence). This CDR3 has 14 residues. In DNA, the CDR3 is TGTGCCACCAGCACCGCCGACAGGAACACTGAAGCTTTCTTT. Translation gives CATSTADRNTEAFF.

This chain connects TRBV5-1 to TRBJ1-6; 8 bases fit TRBD1. Trimming cost V 6 bases and J 5 bases; bases outside gene matches: 10. Looked up from germline, CDR1 is SGHRS and CDR2 is YFSETQ. CDR3 length: 16 residues. Here the CDR3 DNA reads TGCGCCAGCACCTTAGGACAGGGCGGAAATAATTCACCCCTCCACTTT. This encodes CASTLGQGGNNSPLHF.